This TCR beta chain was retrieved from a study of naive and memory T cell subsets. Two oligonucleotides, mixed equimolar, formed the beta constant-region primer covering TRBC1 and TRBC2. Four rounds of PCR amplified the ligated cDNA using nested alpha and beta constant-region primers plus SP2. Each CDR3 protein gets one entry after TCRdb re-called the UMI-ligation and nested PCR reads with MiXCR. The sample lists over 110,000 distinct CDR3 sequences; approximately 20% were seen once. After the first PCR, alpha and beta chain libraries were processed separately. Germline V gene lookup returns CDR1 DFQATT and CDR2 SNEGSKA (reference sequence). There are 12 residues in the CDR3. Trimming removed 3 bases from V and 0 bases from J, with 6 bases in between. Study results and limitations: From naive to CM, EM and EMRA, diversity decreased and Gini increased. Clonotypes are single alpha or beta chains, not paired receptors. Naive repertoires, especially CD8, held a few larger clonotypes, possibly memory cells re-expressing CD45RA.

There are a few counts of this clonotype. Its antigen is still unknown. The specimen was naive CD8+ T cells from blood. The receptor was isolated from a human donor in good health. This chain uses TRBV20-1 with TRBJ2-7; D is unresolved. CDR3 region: CSARGSSYEQYF. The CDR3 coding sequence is TGCAGTGCTAGGGGCAGCTCCTACGAGCAGTACTTC.